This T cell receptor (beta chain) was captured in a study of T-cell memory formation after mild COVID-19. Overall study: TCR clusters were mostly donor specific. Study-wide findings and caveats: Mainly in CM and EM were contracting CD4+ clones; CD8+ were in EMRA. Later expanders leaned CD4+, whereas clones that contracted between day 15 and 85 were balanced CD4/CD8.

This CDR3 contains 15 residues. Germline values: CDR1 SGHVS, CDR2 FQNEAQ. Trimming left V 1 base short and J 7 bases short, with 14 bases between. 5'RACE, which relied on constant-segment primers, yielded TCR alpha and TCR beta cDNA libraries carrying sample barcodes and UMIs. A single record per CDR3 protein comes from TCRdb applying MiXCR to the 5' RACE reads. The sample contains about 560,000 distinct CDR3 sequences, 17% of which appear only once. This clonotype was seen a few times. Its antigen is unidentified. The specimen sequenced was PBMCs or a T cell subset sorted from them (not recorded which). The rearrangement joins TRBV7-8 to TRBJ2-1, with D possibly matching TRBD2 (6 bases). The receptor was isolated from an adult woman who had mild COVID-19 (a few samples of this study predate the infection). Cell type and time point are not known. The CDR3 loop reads CASSLDGGSRNEQFF. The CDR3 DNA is TGTGCCAGCAGCTTAGACGGGGGATCTAGAAATGAGCAGTTCTTC.